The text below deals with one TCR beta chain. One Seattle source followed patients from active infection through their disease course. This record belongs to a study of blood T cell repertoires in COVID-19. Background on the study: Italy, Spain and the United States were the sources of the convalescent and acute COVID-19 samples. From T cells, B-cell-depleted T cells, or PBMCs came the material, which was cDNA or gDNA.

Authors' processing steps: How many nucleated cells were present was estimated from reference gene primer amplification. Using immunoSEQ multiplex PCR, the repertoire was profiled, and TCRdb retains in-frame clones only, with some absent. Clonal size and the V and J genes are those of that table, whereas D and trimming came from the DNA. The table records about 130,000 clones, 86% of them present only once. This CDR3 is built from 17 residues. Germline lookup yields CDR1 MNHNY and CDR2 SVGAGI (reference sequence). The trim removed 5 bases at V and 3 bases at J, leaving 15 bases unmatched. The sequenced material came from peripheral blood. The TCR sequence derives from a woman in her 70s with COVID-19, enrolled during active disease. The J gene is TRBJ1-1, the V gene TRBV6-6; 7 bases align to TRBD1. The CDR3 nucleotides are TGTGCCAGCAGTCGGAAACGGACAGGCCGCAGGGACACTGAAGCTTTCTTT. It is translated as CASSRKRTGRRDTEAFF.